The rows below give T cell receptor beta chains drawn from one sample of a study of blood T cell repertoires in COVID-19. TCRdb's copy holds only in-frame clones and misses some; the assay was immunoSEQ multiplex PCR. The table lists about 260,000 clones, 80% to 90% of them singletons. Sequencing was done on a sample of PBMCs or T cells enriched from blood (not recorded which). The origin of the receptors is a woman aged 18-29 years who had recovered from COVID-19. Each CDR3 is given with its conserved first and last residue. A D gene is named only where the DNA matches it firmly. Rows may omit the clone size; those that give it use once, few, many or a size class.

DNA: TGTGCCAGCCCGGGTCAGCCCCAGCATTTT
CDR3: CASPGQPQHF
J: TRBJ1-5
size: NA
V: TRBV27
D: NA

DNA: TGCAGCGTCAGGGTTGGTGAGACCCAGTACTTC
CDR3: CSVRVGETQYF
J: TRBJ2-5
size: NA
V: TRBV29-1
D: NA

DNA: TGTGCCAGCAGCTTAGCGCCTAGCGGGTGGGGAGAGCAGTACTTC
CDR3: CASSLAPSGWGEQYF
J: TRBJ2-7
size: NA
V: TRBV7-2
D: TRBD2

DNA: TGTGCCAGCAGCCAAGCGGGGGGGTCCCCCAAAAACATTCAGTACTTC
CDR3: CASSQAGGSPKNIQYF
J: TRBJ2-4
size: NA
V: TRBV7-8
D: TRBD2

DNA: TGTGCCAGCAGTGAAGCCAGGGACTATGGCTACACCTTC
CDR3: CASSEARDYGYTF
J: TRBJ1-2
size: once
V: TRBV6-1
D: NA

DNA: TGCGCCAGCAGCGCCCTAGCGGGGGGCGGGAATGAGCAGTTCTTC
CDR3: CASSALAGGGNEQFF
J: TRBJ2-1
size: NA
V: TRBV10-2
D: TRBD2

DNA: TGTGCCAGCAGTTTTGATCCGGGCACTGAAGCTTTCTTT
CDR3: CASSFDPGTEAFF
J: TRBJ1-1
size: few
V: TRBV27
D: NA

DNA: TGTGCCAGTAGTTCGGAGGGGATTTTCTATGGCTACACCTTC
CDR3: CASSSEGIFYGYTF
J: TRBJ1-2
size: NA
V: TRBV19
D: NA

DNA: TGTGCCAGCAGCCAAGAGACAGGGAATTCACCCCTCCACTTT
CDR3: CASSQETGNSPLHF
J: TRBJ1-6
size: NA
V: TRBV14
D: TRBD1

DNA: TGTGCCAGCAGTTTGGCGGGGCAGCAAGAGACCCAGTACTTC
CDR3: CASSLAGQQETQYF
J: TRBJ2-5
size: NA
V: TRBV28
D: NA

DNA: TGTGCCAGCAGCCTTCAGGGTACAACTAATGAAAAACTGTTTTTT
CDR3: CASSLQGTTNEKLFF
J: TRBJ1-4
size: NA
V: TRBV7-2
D: NA

DNA: TGTGCCATCAGTGACCCGGGACTAGCGGGGATTCCGTACGAGCAGTACTTC
CDR3: CAISDPGLAGIPYEQYF
J: TRBJ2-7
size: NA
V: TRBV10-3
D: TRBD2

DNA: TGTGCCAGCTCACCGGGAGGGGGTCTCGGCACTGAAGCTTTCTTT
CDR3: CASSPGGGLGTEAFF
J: TRBJ1-1
size: NA
V: TRBV18
D: NA

DNA: TGTGCCAGCAGCCGGCCGCAGAGGGACAGGAACACCGGGGAGCTGTTTTTT
CDR3: CASSRPQRDRNTGELFF
J: TRBJ2-2
size: NA
V: TRBV5-5
D: TRBD1

DNA: TGTGCCACCAGCAGCCGGACAGGGGGCAACTACGAGCAGTACTTC
CDR3: CATSSRTGGNYEQYF
J: TRBJ2-7
size: NA
V: TRBV15
D: TRBD1

DNA: TGTGCCTGGAATAAACAGGGAAATCAGCCCCAGCATTTT
CDR3: CAWNKQGNQPQHF
J: TRBJ1-5
size: NA
V: TRBV30
D: NA

DNA: TGTGCCACCAGCAGAGGGGGGACAGGAAGCTCTGGAAACACCATATATTTT
CDR3: CATSRGGTGSSGNTIYF
J: TRBJ1-3
size: NA
V: TRBV15
D: TRBD1

DNA: TGTGCCAGCAGCGTAGAGGGACATGCCTGGGACACTGAAGCTTTCTTT
CDR3: CASSVEGHAWDTEAFF
J: TRBJ1-1
size: NA
V: TRBV9
D: NA

DNA: TGTGCCACCAGCAGTGACCGACAGGGAAGGACAGATACGCAGTATTTT
CDR3: CATSSDRQGRTDTQYF
J: TRBJ2-3
size: once
V: TRBV15
D: TRBD1

DNA: TGTGCCAGCAGTTATGGAAGGGGGCCTAGCACAGATACGCAGTATTTT
CDR3: CASSYGRGPSTDTQYF
J: TRBJ2-3
size: NA
V: TRBV6-5
D: TRBD1

DNA: TGTGCCAGCTCCCCCAAAGGAGGGGCGGTCGGGGCGTCGCACTTT
CDR3: CASSPKGGAVGASHF
J: TRBJ1-6
size: NA
V: TRBV18
D: NA

DNA: TGTGCCAGCAGCGAGGACAGGGAGGAGTATACGCAGTATTTT
CDR3: CASSEDREEYTQYF
J: TRBJ2-3
size: once
V: TRBV21-1
D: NA

DNA: TGTGCCACGATCGGGACAGGGGGTCTCAGCGGGGAGCTGTTTTTT
CDR3: CATIGTGGLSGELFF
J: TRBJ2-2
size: NA
V: TRBV10-3
D: TRBD1

DNA: TGTGCCAGCAGCTCAACACAGGGAGGGAAAGCTTTCTTT
CDR3: CASSSTQGGKAFF
J: TRBJ1-1
size: NA
V: TRBV11-2
D: NA

DNA: TGCGCCAGCAGCTTGGGTGACGCGGCTTCACCCCTCCACTTT
CDR3: CASSLGDAASPLHF
J: TRBJ1-6
size: NA
V: TRBV5-1
D: NA

DNA: TGTGCCAGCAGCGGGGGACATATGAACACTGAAGCTTTCTTT
CDR3: CASSGGHMNTEAFF
J: TRBJ1-1
size: NA
V: TRBV9
D: NA

DNA: TGTGCCAGCAGCTTGTCGGCAGGGGACTATGGCTACACCTTC
CDR3: CASSLSAGDYGYTF
J: TRBJ1-2
size: NA
V: TRBV5-4
D: NA

DNA: TGTGCCAGCAGTGAATATTTCGCAGTTCGGGTCGCAGATACGCAGTATTTT
CDR3: CASSEYFAVRVADTQYF
J: TRBJ2-3
size: NA
V: TRBV25-1
D: NA